The 28 T cell receptor beta chains below were found in one sample sequenced in a study of blood T cell repertoires in COVID-19. The method was immunoSEQ multiplex PCR; TCRdb's version includes in-frame clones alone and lacks a portion of them. The data hold roughly 50,000 clones, with 91% observed a single time. Sequenced input: peripheral blood. The receptor source for this set is a man aged 45 to 65 with active COVID-19.

The chain is built from TRBV28 and TRBJ2-3; D might be TRBD1 (6 bases). The CDR3 covers 15 residues. V was pared by 5 bases and J by 11 bases, with 23 bases between. Per germline, CDR1 MDHEN and CDR2 SYDVKM. CDR3 residues: CASSATGHAQVGQYF. The CDR3 DNA reads as TGTGCCAGCAGTGCGACAGGTCACGCGCAAGTCGGGCAGTATTTT.

The gene calls are TRBV5-1 and TRBJ1-3; D is undetermined. This CDR3 region has 14 residues. V was clipped by 4 bases and J by 2 bases, with 10 bases between them. The germline V gene has CDR1 SGHRS and CDR2 YFSETQ. The CDR3 DNA sequence: TGCGCCAGCAGCCCAGGAGGCCCTGGAAACACCATATATTTT. Protein product: CASSPGGPGNTIYF.

The chain carries TRBV18 and TRBJ1-5; D is perhaps TRBD1 (6 bases). The V end was cut by 6 bases, the J end by 7 bases, with 16 bases between. The CDR3 extends over 14 amino acids. Looked up from germline, CDR1 is KGHSH and CDR2 is LQKENI. CDR3 sequence (DNA): TGTGCCAGCTCGCAACAGGGAGGGGGACAGCCCCAGCATTTT. It codes for CASSQQGGGQPQHF.

The chain has TRBV5-6 and TRBJ1-6; 7 bases fit TRBD1. Germline V gene data show CDR1 as SGHDT and CDR2 as YYEEEE. This CDR3 spans 19 amino acids. Trimming at V came to 1 base and at J to 7 bases, leaving 17 bases not matched to a gene. CDR3 nucleotides: TGTGCCAGCAGCTTGCCAGGGTCGCCGTTCCGGGACAGCAATTCACCCCTCCACTTT. It specifies CASSLPGSPFRDSNSPLHF.

The rearrangement links TRBV6-5 to TRBJ2-1; 16 nucleotides line up with TRBD2. This CDR3 is built from 16 residues. V lost 0 bases and J lost 10; bases outside the gene matches: 3. Germline V gene sequence: CDR1 MNHEY, CDR2 SVGAGI. The CDR3, as DNA: TGTGCCAGCAGTTACTCGGGACTAGCGGGGGGGCAGGAGCAGTTCTTC. It specifies CASSYSGLAGGQEQFF.

The J gene is TRBJ1-3, the V gene TRBV6-5; tentatively, D is TRBD1 (5 bases). Germline assignment: CDR1 MNHEY and CDR2 SVGAGI. The CDR3 runs to 14 residues. The germline V and J ends were trimmed by 6 bases and 0 bases, with 9 bases remaining between them. CDR3 DNA: TGTGCCAGCAGAAGACAGAACTCTGGAAACACCATATATTTT. Encoded protein: CASRRQNSGNTIYF.

This chain links TRBV4-3 with TRBJ2-2; TRBD2 agrees at 12 bases. The CDR3 is made up of 17 amino acids. The junction had 8 bases not matched to a gene; V was cut back by 5 bases and J by 4 bases. CDR1 is LGHNA, CDR2 YSLEER, per germline. CDR3 sequence reads: CASSSLAGGPVTGELFF. CDR3 DNA: TGCGCCAGCAGCTCCCTAGCGGGGGGGCCCGTCACCGGGGAGCTGTTTTTT.

The chain is built from TRBV10-3 and TRBJ2-1; D is unresolved. CDR1 and CDR2 from the germline V gene are ENHRY and SYGVKD. Trimming took off 5 bases at V and 7 bases at J, with 12 bases between the two ends. The CDR3 sequence is 13 residues long. The CDR3 coding sequence is TGTGCCATCAGTCCACATGACATGAATGAGCAGTTCTTC. This codes for CAISPHDMNEQFF.

The chain uses TRBV4-3 and TRBJ2-2, with 11 nucleotides matching TRBD1. Germline CDR1 reads LGHNA; CDR2 reads YSLEER. J was trimmed by 5 bases and V by 5 bases; bases with no gene match: 13. The length of the CDR3 is 18 residues. The CDR3 region has the DNA TGCGCCAGCAGCTCACCGGGACAGGGGGTTGGCAAGACCGGGGAGCTGTTTTTT. This translates into CASSSPGQGVGKTGELFF.

The CDR3 DNA follows: TGTGCCAGCAGTTACGGGACAGGCCTTTTGGAGACCCAGTACTTC. Its protein is CASSYGTGLLETQYF. J is TRBJ2-5 and V is TRBV2; 8 nucleotides align to TRBD1. CDR3 size: 15 residues. CDR1 and CDR2 from the germline V gene are SNHLY and FYNNEI. The V and J ends lost 5 bases and 5 bases, in that order; junction bases with no gene match: 10. Full variable domain (missing parts from reference TRBV2 and TRBJ2-5): EPEVTQTPSHQVTQMGQEVILRCVPISNHLYFYWYRQILGQKVEFLVSFYNNEISEKSEIFDDQFSVERPDGSNFTLKIRSTKLEDSAMYFCASSYGTGLLETQYFGPGTRLLVL.

The chain has TRBV5-1 and TRBJ2-1; 14 bases are a match to TRBD2. Germline assignment: CDR1 SGHRS and CDR2 YFSETQ. The V segment lost 7 bases and the J segment 0 bases; nucleotides outside the gene matches: 12. The CDR3 consists of 19 residues. CDR3: CASAYTGTSGGSSYNEQFF. DNA of the CDR3: TGCGCCAGCGCCTATACCGGGACTAGCGGGGGTAGCTCCTACAATGAGCAGTTCTTC.

This chain joins TRBV7-9 and TRBJ1-4, with 7 bases lining up with TRBD1. Per the germline V gene, CDR1 is SEHNR and CDR2 is FQNEAQ (reference sequence). This CDR3 contains 17 residues. With V trimmed by 4 bases and J by 0 bases, 8 bases remained unmatched. CDR3 in DNA: TGTGCCAGCAGCTGGAACCGGGACAGATCAACTAATGAAAAACTGTTTTTT. It yields the protein CASSWNRDRSTNEKLFF.

This chain's CDR3 is CASEDRSSYEQYF. In DNA form, the CDR3 reads TGTGCCAGCGAGGACAGGAGCTCCTACGAGCAGTACTTC. V and J are TRBV7-8 and TRBJ2-7; 7 nucleotides match TRBD1. The junction had 4 bases not matched to a gene; V was cut back by 8 bases and J by 0 bases. CDR1 and CDR2 (germline): SGHVS, FQNEAQ. The CDR3 runs to 13 residues.

The V call is TRBV5-4, the J call TRBJ2-7; 9 nucleotides align to TRBD1. Trimming cost V 3 bases and J 3 bases; bases outside gene matches: 10. Germline assignment: CDR1 SGHNT and CDR2 YYREEE (reference sequence). This CDR3 spans 16 amino acids. CDR3 DNA: TGTGCCAGCAGCTCTACGACAGGGGGAGGTGTCTACGAGCAGTACTTC. Protein sequence: CASSSTTGGGVYEQYF. The variable domain in full, completed from reference TRBV5-4 and TRBJ2-7, reads ETGVTQSPTHLIKTRGQQVTLRCSSQSGHNTVSWYQQALGQGPQFIFQYYREEENGRGNFPPRFSGLQFPNYSSELNVNALELDDSALYLCASSSTTGGGVYEQYFGPGTRLTVT.

This clone was picked up one time. This chain joins TRBV19 and TRBJ1-5; the match to TRBD1 covers 11 bases. In germline, CDR1 is LNHDA, CDR2 SQIVND (reference sequence). This CDR3 is 16 amino acids long. V was pared by 3 bases and J by 3 bases, with 4 bases of the junction left unmatched. The CDR3 DNA sequence: TGTGCCAGTAGTATCAGGACAGGGGGCCCCAATCAGCCCCAGCATTTT. This sequence encodes CASSIRTGGPNQPQHF.

This CDR3 reads CAWGRDRAYEQYF. The CDR3 bases are TGTGCCTGGGGCCGGGACAGGGCCTACGAGCAGTACTTC. The chain employs TRBV30 and TRBJ2-7, with TRBD1 matching 9 bases. The V gene's germline CDR1 is GTSNPN and CDR2 SVGIG (reference sequence). The CDR3 length is 13 residues. V lost 5 bases to trimming and J lost 2 bases; unmatched junction nucleotides: 4.

This clone was detected only once. The rearrangement links TRBV25-1 to TRBJ2-5; 7 bases line up with TRBD2. The germline CDR1 and CDR2 sequences are MGHDK and SYGVNS. The CDR3 extends over 14 amino acids. V was clipped by 0 bases and J by 5 bases; unmatched bases: 3. The CDR3 DNA is TGTGCCAGCAGTGAATATTCAGCGGGGGAGACCCAGTACTTC. It is translated as CASSEYSAGETQYF.

V gene TRBV3-1 (or the pseudogene TRBV3-2) combines with J gene TRBJ2-1; possible D gene TRBD2, 6 bases. V dropped 4 bases and J dropped 6 bases, with 13 bases sitting between them. CDR3 length: 14 amino acids. Germline loops: CDR1 LGHDT, CDR2 YNNKEL (reference sequence). This chain's CDR3 is CASSRLGGSNEQFF. In DNA, the CDR3 is TGTGCCAGCAGCCGATTGGGAGGTAGCAATGAGCAGTTCTTC.

The chain has TRBV7-2 and TRBJ2-3, with 8 bases fitting TRBD1. The CDR3 is made up of 11 amino acids. Germline V lookup: CDR1 SGHTA, CDR2 FQGNSA. V lost 7 bases and J lost 12; bases outside the gene matches: 6. The CDR3: CASNQGAHQYF. The CDR3 DNA sequence: TGTGCCAGCAACCAGGGGGCCCATCAGTATTTT. Combining the CDR3 with reference TRBV7-2 and TRBJ2-3 gives the whole variable domain GAGVSQSPSNKVTEKGKDVELRCDPISGHTALYWYRQSLGQGLEFLIYFQGNSAPDKSGLPSDRFSAERTGGSVSTLTIQRTQQEDSAVYLCASNQGAHQYFGPGTRLTVL.

The chain has TRBV30 and TRBJ1-5; 7 positions agree with TRBD1. The V gene's germline CDR1 is GTSNPN and CDR2 SVGIG (reference sequence). This CDR3 is built from 18 residues. Unmatched junction bases numbered 11, after V lost 0 bases and J lost 0 bases. The CDR3 loop reads CAWSVDRDSKYSNQPQHF. The CDR3 DNA reads as TGTGCCTGGAGTGTGGACCGGGACAGCAAGTATAGCAATCAGCCCCAGCATTTT.

This rearrangement joins TRBV2 to TRBJ1-2; D is uncertain. The CDR3 runs to 11 residues. V gave up 7 bases and J gave up 2 bases, with 5 bases separating them. Germline V gene sequence: CDR1 SNHLY, CDR2 FYNNEI. The CDR3 sequence: CASTQNYGYTF. As DNA, the CDR3 is TGTGCCAGCACGCAGAACTATGGCTACACCTTC.

V and J are TRBV5-1 and TRBJ2-2; TRBD2 matches at 9 bases. The junction had 11 bases not matched to a gene; V was cut back by 7 bases and J by 4 bases. The germline V gene encodes CDR1 SGHRS and CDR2 YFSETQ. CDR3 length: 16 amino acids. CDR3 loop: CASSATSGRFTGELFF. CDR3 in DNA: TGCGCCAGCTCGGCTACTAGCGGGCGGTTCACCGGGGAGCTGTTTTTT.

The chain recombines TRBV6-5 with TRBJ2-3, with D perhaps TRBD1 (5 bases). V lost 4 bases, J lost 1 base, and 9 bases lay in between. In germline, CDR1 is MNHEY, CDR2 SVGAGI. The CDR3 has 14 amino acids. The CDR3 sequence is CASSSDKGTDTQYF. The CDR3, as DNA: TGTGCCAGCAGTTCGGACAAAGGCACAGATACGCAGTATTTT.

The V call is TRBV28, the J call TRBJ2-2; 8 nucleotides line up with TRBD1. CDR1 and CDR2 from the germline V gene are MDHEN and SYDVKM. Germline trimming cut 2 bases from V and 7 bases from J; bases unmatched to any gene: 9. The CDR3 extends over 16 amino acids. This chain's CDR3 is CASSLKRSGGSGELFF. The CDR3 nucleotides read TGTGCCAGCAGTTTAAAGAGGTCAGGGGGCAGCGGGGAGCTGTTTTTT.

The chain uses TRBV24-1 and TRBJ1-1, with TRBD1 as a possible D gene (5 bases). The CDR3 covers 16 residues. Deletions cut 5 bases from V and 11 bases from J, with 26 bases between. Germline CDR1 is KGHDR and CDR2 is SFDVKD. This CDR3 reads CATSVLAGVQVWRAFF. The CDR3 region has the DNA TGTGCCACCAGTGTCTTGGCGGGGGTCCAGGTTTGGCGGGCTTTCTTT.

This sequence joins TRBV7-6 and TRBJ1-2, with 7 bases lining up with TRBD1. The V segment lost 4 bases and the J segment 4 bases; nucleotides outside the gene matches: 9. Germline loops: CDR1 SGHVS, CDR2 FNYEAQ. The CDR3 is made up of 15 amino acids. The chain's CDR3 is CASSSQQGLGYGYTF. In nucleotides, the CDR3 is TGTGCCAGCAGCTCACAACAGGGGTTAGGCTATGGCTACACCTTC. The full variable domain, completed using reference TRBV7-6 and TRBJ1-2, is GAGVSQSPRYKVTKRGQDVALRCDPISGHVSLYWYRQALGQGPEFLTYFNYEAQQDKSGLPNDRFSAERPEGSISTLTIQRTEQRDSAMYRCASSSQQGLGYGYTFGSGTRLTVV.

This chain links TRBV18 with TRBJ2-2; D remains unclear. The CDR3 covers 12 residues. The V gene lost 6 bases and the J gene lost 0 bases, with 2 bases spanning the gap. Per the germline V gene, CDR1 is KGHSH and CDR2 is LQKENI. This chain's CDR3 is CASSTNTGELFF. The CDR3 nucleotides read TGTGCCAGCTCTACGAACACCGGGGAGCTGTTTTTT.

The V gene is TRBV11-2, the J gene TRBJ1-1; D perhaps matches TRBD1 (5 bases). The V gene's germline CDR1 is SGHAT and CDR2 FQNNGV. The CDR3 runs 13 residues. V was shortened by 6 bases and J by 1 base, with 9 bases between the two germline ends. This CDR3 reads CASRRQPNTEAFF. The CDR3 coding sequence is TGTGCCAGCAGGCGACAGCCGAACACTGAAGCTTTCTTT. Looking up the rest from reference TRBV11-2 and TRBJ1-1 gives the full variable domain: EAGVAQSPRYKIIEKRQSVAFWCNPISGHATLYWYQQILGQGPKLLIQFQNNGVVDDSQLPKDRFSAERLKGVDSTLKIQPAKLEDSAVYLCASRRQPNTEAFFGQGTRLTVV.